This is a list of T cell receptor beta chains from one sample in a study of chemoradiotherapy in HPV16-positive cancers. Assay used: immunoSEQ multiplex PCR; TCRdb lists only in-frame clones, some missing. Of about 5,700 clones listed, roughly nine tenths were seen once; the top ten hold 20% to 25%. The specimen comprised blood, sampled from a patient who underwent chemoradiotherapy. The receptors come from a human donor with HPV-associated anogenital cancer. The CDR3 runs from the conserved cysteine through the conserved F or W. A D gene is named only where the DNA matches it firmly. Size is omitted from some rows. Given values are once, few, many or a class for expanded clones.

>NA|TRBV4-1|NA|TRBJ2-7
TGCGCCAGCAGCCAGATGGACCTCGTGAGCTCCTACGAGCAGTACTTC
CASSQMDLVSSYEQYF
>NA|TRBV27|NA|TRBJ2-5
TGTGCCAGCAGTTTTTCGGGTACTCAAGAGACCCAGTACTTC
CASSFSGTQETQYF
>NA|TRBV2|NA|TRBJ1-4
TGTGCCAGCAGTGAAGCAGGGTTTAATGAAAAACTGTTTTTT
CASSEAGFNEKLFF
>NA|TRBV6-6|TRBD1|TRBJ2-2
TGTGCCAGCAGTTACTCGGACAGGGCCGGGGAGCTGTTTTTT
CASSYSDRAGELFF
>NA|TRBV15|TRBD2|TRBJ2-1
TGTGCCACCAGCATAGGACTAGCGACAACCAATGAGCAGTTCTTC
CATSIGLATTNEQFF
>NA|TRBV5-5|NA|TRBJ2-7
TGTGCCAGCAGCCTAATTAACAGGGGGGGCTCCTACGAGCAGTACTTC
CASSLINRGGSYEQYF
>few|TRBV7-8|NA|TRBJ1-5
TGTGCCAGCAGCTTAGGGACTTCTGGGAGCAATCAGCCCCAGCATTTT
CASSLGTSGSNQPQHF
>NA|TRBV28|TRBD1|TRBJ1-5
TGTGCCAGCAGACGCCGGGACAGGGTAATGGAGCCCCAGCATTTT
CASRRRDRVMEPQHF
>NA|TRBV5-4|TRBD1|TRBJ1-1
TGTGCCAGCAGCCCAAGGACAGGGGGGAACACTGAAGCTTTCTTT
CASSPRTGGNTEAFF
>NA|TRBV20-1|NA|TRBJ2-2
TGCAGTGCTCTCAGGGACGGGGAGCTGTTTTTT
CSALRDGELFF